The sequence of this T cell receptor (beta chain) was determined in a study of shared clonotypes between healthy human individuals. Whole-study context: Researchers drew samples from two women and a few men aged 18 to 49.

The CDR3 is made up of 16 amino acids. With 1 base removed from V and 2 bases from J, the gap between germline ends came to 14 bases. The V gene's germline CDR1 is MGHRA and CDR2 YSYEKL. General study results and limits: Memory subsets generally showed smaller estimated richness than naive subsets did. Depth of sequencing was expected to influence donor clonotype sharing.

Both subsets, CD45RA+ naive and CD45RA-negative memory, were split from the CD4+ cells. This clone was seen a handful of times. Its matching antigen is unknown. The table came from immunoSEQ multiplex PCR; TCRdb's copy has only in-frame clones and leaves some out. The table includes 950,000 to 1,200,000 clones, 70% to 80% detected once. Sequencing was done on a sample of memory CD4+ T cells from PBMCs. The sample's subset: CD45RA-negative fraction. This chain uses TRBV4-1 with TRBJ1-2; the D gene is possibly TRBD1 (5 bases). The sequence was collected from a man aged 18 to 29 in good health. Some clones in this sample may be carry-over from other donors' samples. CDR3: CASSQVGTGDNYGYTF. The CDR3 bases are TGCGCCAGCAGCCAAGTCGGAACAGGCGACAACTATGGCTACACCTTC.